This entry is about one T cell receptor beta chain. Other DNA sequences of this sample code for an identical CDR3. Naivety among CD8 cells was defined by CD45RO negativity and positive CCR7 selection, thereby excluding terminally differentiated effector memory CD45RA+ cells. Looked up from germline, CDR1 is SGDLS and CDR2 is YYNGEE. Trimming took 2 bases from V and 6 from J, leaving 9 bases between them. The CDR3 totals 12 residues. This sample stems from a study of shared clonotypes between healthy human individuals. In the study overall: Per donor, three plates held CD4 naive cells, three held CD4 memory, two held CD8 naive and one held CD8 memory.

Clones were sequenced by immunoSEQ multiplex PCR, and TCRdb holds only the in-frame ones, with some missing. The table records around 2,000,000 clones, about 93% of them present only once. The rearrangement links TRBV9 to TRBJ2-7; D is ambiguous. Input material: naive CD8+ T cells from PBMCs. This receptor was obtained from a man between 18 and 35 years old in good health. Some clones in this sample may be carry-over from other donors' samples. For the CDR3, the DNA is TGTGCCAGCAGCGTCGGCGGCGGCGAGCAGTACTTC. Its protein is CASSVGGGEQYF.